Included here is one TCR beta chain sequence, with context. The sample is drawn from a study of neurological immune-mediated disorders. TCRdb analysed the 5' RACE reads with MiXCR anew, one entry per CDR3 protein. The sample consists of tens of thousands of distinct CDR3 sequences, 4.3% of them appearing once. Time point in this sample: longitudinal time-point 3. Germline V gene data show CDR1 as ENHRY and CDR2 as SYGVKD. The V and J ends lost 2 bases and 8 bases, in that order; junction bases with no gene match: 7. The length of the CDR3 is 15 residues. What was sequenced was PBMCs. The chain has TRBV10-3 and TRBJ2-1; 9 positions match TRBD2. The receptor's source is a woman in her fifties or sixties with multiple sclerosis. This CDR3 is CAISEGSGGRDEQFF. The CDR3 DNA follows: TGTGCCATCAGTGAGGGTAGCGGGGGTAGGGATGAGCAGTTCTTC.